The TCR beta chain described here comes from a study of identical twins. Each CDR3 protein is one row after TCRdb ran MiXCR on the 5' RACE reads. The sample has 1,800,000 or so distinct CDR3 sequences, less than 35% seen once. The CDR3 runs to 15 residues. V dropped 6 bases and J dropped 2; count of bases not matched to a gene: 8. This rearrangement joins TRBV12-3 or TRBV12-4 to TRBJ2-7; 9 nucleotides line up with TRBD1. The clonotype was recovered from a newborn girl in good health. The sample comprised cord blood. Written as DNA, the CDR3 is TGTGCCAGCAGCCATGGACAGGGGTTCCCCTACGAGCAGTACTTC. This codes for CASSHGQGFPYEQYF.